This T cell receptor beta chain is drawn from a study of PD-L1 blockade in urothelial cancer. The repertoire was sequenced with immunoSEQ multiplex PCR; TCRdb's copy has only in-frame clones and lacks some. This table has about 50,000 clones, approximately 79% appearing once. J was trimmed by 4 bases and V by 2 bases; bases with no gene match: 9. The CDR3 runs to 17 residues. CDR1 is SGHVS, CDR2 FQNEAQ, per germline. Time point of the sample: pretreatment peripheral blood. This clonotype originated in a man aged 65 to 85 with urothelial cancer. Specimen: PBMCs, collected around atezolizumab (anti-PD-L1) treatment. This chain connects TRBV7-8 to TRBJ2-2, with TRBD1 matching 8 bases. CDR3 coding DNA: TGTGCCAGCAGCTTACTTTGGGACAGGATGATCACCGGGGAGCTGTTTTTT. This codes for CASSLLWDRMITGELFF. Full variable domain (remainder filled in from reference TRBV7-8 and TRBJ2-2): GAGVSQSPRYKVAKRGQDVALRCDPISGHVSLFWYQQALGQGPEFLTYFQNEAQLDKSGLPSDRFFAERPEGSVSTLKIQRTQQEDSAVYLCASSLLWDRMITGELFFGEGSRLTVL.